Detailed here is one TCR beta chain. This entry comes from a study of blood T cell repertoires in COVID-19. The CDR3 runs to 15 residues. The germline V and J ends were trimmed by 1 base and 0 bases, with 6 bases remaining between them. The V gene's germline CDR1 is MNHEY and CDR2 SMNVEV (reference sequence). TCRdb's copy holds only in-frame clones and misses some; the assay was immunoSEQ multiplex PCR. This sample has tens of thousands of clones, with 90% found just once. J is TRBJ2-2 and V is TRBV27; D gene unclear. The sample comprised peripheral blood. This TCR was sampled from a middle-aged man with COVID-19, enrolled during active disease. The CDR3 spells CASSLFLANTGELFF. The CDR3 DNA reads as TGTGCCAGCAGTTTATTCCTAGCGAACACCGGGGAGCTGTTTTTT.